Listed here is a single T cell receptor (beta chain). Its antigen is as yet unknown. The sample originates from a study of T cell responses to AZD1222 COVID-19 vaccine. Repertoires were generated with immunoSEQ multiplex PCR, while TCRdb's copy carries only in-frame clones and drops some. Of about 150,000 clones in the sample, roughly 90% are singletons; the top ten hold about 1.5%. The study, taken as a whole, reports: With dominance at 160-218 and 743-854, vaccine-associated CD4 TCRs spanned spike. Among spike-specific TCRs, nearly half reportedly target unmutated variant regions.

The sequencing used peripheral blood, collected on day 0 of AZD1222 vaccination. The source of this sequence is an adult in good health.

For the CDR3, the DNA is TGTGCCAGCAGCTTAGGCCCTGCTGAATCGGCCGGGGAGCTGTTTTTT. It translates to CASSLGPAESAGELFF. The chain is built from TRBV13 and TRBJ2-2, with D unresolved. Germline V lookup: CDR1 PRHDT, CDR2 FYEKMQ (reference sequence). The CDR3 spans 16 residues. Between the trimmed V and J ends, which lost 0 bases and 6 bases, there was a span of 14 bases.